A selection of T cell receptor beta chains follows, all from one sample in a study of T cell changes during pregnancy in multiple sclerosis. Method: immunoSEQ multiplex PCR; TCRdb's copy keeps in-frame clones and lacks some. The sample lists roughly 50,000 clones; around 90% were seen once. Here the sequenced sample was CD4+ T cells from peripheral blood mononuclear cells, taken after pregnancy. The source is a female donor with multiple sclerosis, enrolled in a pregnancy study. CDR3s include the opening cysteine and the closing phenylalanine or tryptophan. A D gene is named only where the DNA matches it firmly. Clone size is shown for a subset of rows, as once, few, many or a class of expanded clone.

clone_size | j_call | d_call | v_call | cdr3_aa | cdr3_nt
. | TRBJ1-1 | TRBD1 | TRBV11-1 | CASSLGRGRTEAFF | TGTGCCAGCAGCTTAGGCAGGGGGCGAACTGAAGCTTTCTTT
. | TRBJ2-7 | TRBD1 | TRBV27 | CASNRGYEQYF | TGTGCCAGCAACAGGGGGTACGAGCAGTACTTC
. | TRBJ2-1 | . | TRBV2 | CASRRDSSYNEQFF | TGTGCCAGCAGGCGGGACAGCTCCTACAATGAGCAGTTCTTC
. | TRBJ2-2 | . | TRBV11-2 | CASSLGRATGELFF | TGTGCCAGCAGCTTAGGGCGGGCCACCGGGGAGCTGTTTTTT
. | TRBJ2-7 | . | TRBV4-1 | CASSQPGSYEQYF | TGCGCCAGCAGCCAACCCGGGTCCTACGAGCAGTACTTC
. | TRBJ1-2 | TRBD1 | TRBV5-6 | CASRGRGQTNYGYTF | TGTGCCAGCAGAGGCAGGGGGCAAACTAACTATGGCTACACCTTC
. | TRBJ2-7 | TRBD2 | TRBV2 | CASSGGGRAGEQYF | TGTGCCAGCAGTGGAGGCGGGAGGGCTGGCGAGCAGTACTTC
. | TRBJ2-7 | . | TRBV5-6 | CASTIGGYEQYF | TGTGCCAGCACCATAGGGGGTTACGAGCAGTACTTC
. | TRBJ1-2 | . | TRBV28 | CASGSVSYGYTF | TGTGCCAGCGGCAGCGTTTCCTATGGCTACACCTTC
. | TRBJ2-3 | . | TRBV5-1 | CASSPDSATDTQYF | TGCGCCAGCAGCCCGGACTCTGCCACAGATACGCAGTATTTT
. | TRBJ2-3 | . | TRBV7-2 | CASSFRGTDTQYF | TGTGCCAGCAGCTTCCGTGGCACAGATACGCAGTATTTT
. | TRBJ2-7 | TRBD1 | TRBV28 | CASSLGGTGSYEQYF | TGTGCCAGCAGTTTAGGGGGGACAGGGTCGTACGAGCAGTACTTC
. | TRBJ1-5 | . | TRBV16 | CASSQRGVGNQPQHF | TGTGCCAGCAGCCAACGGGGGGTGGGCAATCAGCCCCAGCATTTT
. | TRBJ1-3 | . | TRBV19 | CASSIPGSGNTIYF | TGTGCCAGTAGTATCCCGGGCTCTGGAAACACCATATATTTT
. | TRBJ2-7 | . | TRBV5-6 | CASSSSYEQYF | TGTGCCAGCAGCTCGTCCTACGAGCAGTACTTC
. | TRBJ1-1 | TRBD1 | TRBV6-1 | CASIDRVGITEAFF | TGTGCCAGCATCGACAGGGTGGGGATCACTGAAGCTTTCTTT
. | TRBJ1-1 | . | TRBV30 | CAWTAQPNTEAFF | TGTGCCTGGACTGCACAGCCGAACACTGAAGCTTTCTTT
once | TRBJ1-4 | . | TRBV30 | CACQDTANEKLFF | TGTGCCTGTCAGGACACCGCTAATGAAAAACTGTTTTTT
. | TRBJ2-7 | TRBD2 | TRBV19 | CASSIRGSGSRSYEQYF | TGTGCCAGTAGTATCAGAGGTAGCGGGAGTCGTAGCTACGAGCAGTACTTC
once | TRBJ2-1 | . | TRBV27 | CASSLLWSTGLSYNEQFF | TGTGCCAGCAGTCTACTATGGAGCACAGGGCTCTCCTACAATGAGCAGTTCTTC
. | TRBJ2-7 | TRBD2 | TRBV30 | CAWSGLAGVHEQYF | TGTGCCTGGAGTGGGTTAGCGGGAGTCCACGAGCAGTACTTC
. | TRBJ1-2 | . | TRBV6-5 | CASSYSFREYYGYTF | TGTGCCAGCAGTTACTCGTTCCGGGAATACTATGGCTACACCTTC
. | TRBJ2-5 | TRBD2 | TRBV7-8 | CAGGGGLQETQYF | TGTGCGGGGGGGGGAGGGCTCCAAGAGACCCAGTACTTC
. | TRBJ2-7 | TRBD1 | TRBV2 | CASSEGQGKQYF | TGTGCCAGCAGTGAGGGACAGGGCAAGCAGTACTTC
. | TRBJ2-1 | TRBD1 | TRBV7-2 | CASSLAGTGNNEQFF | TGTGCCAGCAGCTTAGCCGGGACAGGGAACAATGAGCAGTTCTTC
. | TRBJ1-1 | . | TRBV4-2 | CASSQEPWGGSTEAFF | TGTGCCAGCAGCCAAGAACCGTGGGGGGGCTCTACTGAAGCTTTCTTT
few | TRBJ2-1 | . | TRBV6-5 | CASRYFGEQFF | TGTGCCAGCAGGTACTTCGGGGAGCAGTTCTTC
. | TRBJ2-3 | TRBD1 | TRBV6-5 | CASSPWTGGTNTQYF | TGTGCCAGCAGTCCCTGGACAGGGGGCACAAATACGCAGTATTTT
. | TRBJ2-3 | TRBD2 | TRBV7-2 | CASSLSASGEITDTQYF | TGTGCCAGCAGCTTATCGGCTAGCGGGGAGATCACAGATACGCAGTATTTT
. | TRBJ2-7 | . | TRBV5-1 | CASSSSYEQYF | TGCGCCAGCAGCTCGTCCTACGAGCAGTACTTC
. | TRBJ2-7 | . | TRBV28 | CASRAQGAHEQYF | TGTGCCAGCAGAGCGCAAGGGGCCCACGAGCAGTACTTC
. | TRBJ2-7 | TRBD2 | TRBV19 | CASKAGGPGEQYF | TGTGCCAGTAAAGCGGGAGGGCCTGGAGAGCAGTACTTC
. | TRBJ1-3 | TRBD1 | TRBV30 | CAWSSGTGVRGNTIYF | TGTGCCTGGAGTTCCGGGACAGGGGTGCGGGGAAACACCATATATTTT
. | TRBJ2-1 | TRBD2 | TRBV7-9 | CASTRGGRNEQFF | TGTGCCAGCACAAGGGGCGGGAGGAATGAGCAGTTCTTC
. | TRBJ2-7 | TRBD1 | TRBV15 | CATSRTGGYEQYF | TGTGCCACCAGCAGAACAGGGGGGTACGAGCAGTACTTC
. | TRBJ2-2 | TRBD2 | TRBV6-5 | CASSYGGLLPGELFF | TGTGCCAGCAGTTACGGGGGACTACTCCCCGGGGAGCTGTTTTTT
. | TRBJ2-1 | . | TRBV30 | CAWMGGSSSYNEQFF | TGTGCCTGGATGGGGGGTAGTAGCTCCTACAATGAGCAGTTCTTC
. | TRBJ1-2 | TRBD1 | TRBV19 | CASSPRGQGNYGYTF | TGTGCCAGTAGCCCCAGGGGACAGGGGAACTATGGCTACACCTTC
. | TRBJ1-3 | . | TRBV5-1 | CASSKGRGSGNTIYF | TGCGCCAGCAGCAAAGGACGGGGCTCTGGAAACACCATATATTTT
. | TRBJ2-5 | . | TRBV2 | CASSAGQQETQYF | TGTGCCAGCAGCGCGGGACAGCAAGAGACCCAGTACTTC
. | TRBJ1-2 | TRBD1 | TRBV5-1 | CAGSFGQANPAAYGYTF | TGCGCCGGCAGCTTCGGACAGGCGAACCCGGCCGCCTATGGCTACACCTTC
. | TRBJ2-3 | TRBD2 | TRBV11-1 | CASSTQGLAGTDTQYF | TGTGCCAGCAGCACCCAGGGACTAGCGGGGACAGATACGCAGTATTTT
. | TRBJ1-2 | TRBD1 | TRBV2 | CARSGGSGYTF | TGTGCCAGGTCAGGGGGTAGTGGCTACACCTTC
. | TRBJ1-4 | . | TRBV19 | CASSKPSGANEKLFF | TGTGCCAGTAGTAAGCCTTCGGGGGCTAATGAAAAACTGTTTTTT
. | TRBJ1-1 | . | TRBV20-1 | CSARGDTEAFF | TGCAGTGCTAGGGGAGACACTGAAGCTTTCTTT
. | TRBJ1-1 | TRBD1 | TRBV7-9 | CASSFGQGDTEAFF | TGTGCCAGCAGCTTCGGACAGGGGGACACTGAAGCTTTCTTT
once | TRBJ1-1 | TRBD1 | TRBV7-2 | CASSLNDWTGATEAFF | TGTGCCAGCAGCTTAAATGATTGGACAGGGGCCACTGAAGCTTTCTTT
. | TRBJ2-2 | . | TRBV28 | CASIYGQIVTGELFF | TGTGCCAGCATTTACGGACAGATAGTCACCGGGGAGCTGTTTTTT
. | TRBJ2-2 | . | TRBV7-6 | CASSLGTGTGELFF | TGTGCCAGCAGCTTAGGTACAGGAACCGGGGAGCTGTTTTTT
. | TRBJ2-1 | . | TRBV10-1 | CASSERAGDEQFF | TGCGCCAGCAGTGAGAGGGCCGGGGATGAGCAGTTCTTC
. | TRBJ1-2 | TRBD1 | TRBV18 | CASRSGDRGGYTF | TGTGCCAGCCGCTCCGGGGACAGGGGTGGCTACACCTTC
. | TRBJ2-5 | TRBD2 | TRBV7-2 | CASSRGREETQYF | TGTGCCAGCAGTCGCGGGAGGGAAGAGACCCAGTACTTC